This TCR beta chain was captured by sequencing in a study of blood T cells in healthy people across ages. General study points: Compared with aged donors, long-lived donors showed fewer expanded clones, suggesting selection. TCR beta diversity tracked closely with naive T cell percentage.

Using a J-beta primer mix together with a sample-barcoded 5' primer, a second PCR was run for about 7 to 12 cycles. TCRdb called the 5' RACE reads again in MiXCR, with one record for every CDR3 protein. The data hold over 500,000 distinct CDR3 sequences, with about a quarter observed a single time. V lost 6 bases and J 8 bases, leaving 10 bases between the germline ends. This CDR3 comprises 12 residues. From germline, CDR1 is LGHDT and CDR2 YNNKEL (reference sequence). This clonotype was seen ten or more times. Its specificity is unknown. Each sample gave at least 7 million isolated PBMCs. In addition, the sample was reused for a study of T cells of mothers and their children. That source adds: The yield was over 8.5 million TCR beta CDR3 reads from each mother and approximately 2.8 million from each child.

The specimen sequenced was blood. This rearrangement joins TRBV3-1 to TRBJ1-4; D is uncertain. The sequence was collected from a boy younger than 10 in good health. The CDR3 reads CASSLLKEKLFF. DNA of the CDR3: TGTGCCAGCAGTCTGTTAAAGGAAAAACTGTTTTTT.